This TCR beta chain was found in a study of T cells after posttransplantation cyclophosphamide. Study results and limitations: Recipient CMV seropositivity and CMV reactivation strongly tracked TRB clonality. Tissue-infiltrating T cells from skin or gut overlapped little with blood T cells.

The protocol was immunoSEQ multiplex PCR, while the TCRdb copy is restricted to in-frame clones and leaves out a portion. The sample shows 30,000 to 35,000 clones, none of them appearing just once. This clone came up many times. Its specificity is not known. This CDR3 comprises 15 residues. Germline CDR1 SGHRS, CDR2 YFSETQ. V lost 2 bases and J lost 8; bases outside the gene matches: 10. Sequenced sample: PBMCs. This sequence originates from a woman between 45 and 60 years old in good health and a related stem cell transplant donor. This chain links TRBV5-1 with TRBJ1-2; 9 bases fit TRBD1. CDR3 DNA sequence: TGCGCCAGCAGCTTTTCCGGGACAGGGACGTGGGGCTACACCTTC. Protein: CASSFSGTGTWGYTF.